The 7 T cell receptor beta chains below come from one sample, sequenced in a study of blood T cell repertoires in COVID-19. Using immunoSEQ multiplex PCR, the repertoire was profiled, and TCRdb retains in-frame clones only, with some absent. Among about 270,000 clones listed, 88% were seen once. Sequenced input: peripheral blood. The receptors here all came from a man aged 60 to 75 who had recovered from COVID-19.

The chain combines TRBV18 with TRBJ1-5; TRBD1 matches 10 bases. Germline trimming cut 2 bases from V and 1 base from J; bases unmatched to any gene: 11. The CDR3 is 19 residues long. CDR1 is KGHSH and CDR2 is LQKENI in the germline V gene. The DNA for the CDR3 is TGTGCCAGCTCACCAAGTAGGATGACAGGGGGCACAAGCAATCAGCCCCAGCATTTT. Translating it yields CASSPSRMTGGTSNQPQHF.

This clone was counted a single time. The chain joins TRBV18 to TRBJ1-2; a weak D match, TRBD1 (5 bases). Between the trimmed V and J ends, which lost 4 bases and 2 bases, there was a span of 20 bases. The CDR3 consists of 17 residues. Germline V CDR1 and CDR2: KGHSH, LQKENI. CDR3: CASSHPWAGQLNYGYTF. CDR3 in DNA: TGTGCCAGCTCACATCCTTGGGCAGGGCAATTAAACTATGGCTACACCTTC.

The chain employs TRBV6-5 and TRBJ1-5, with TRBD1 as a possible D gene (5 bases). The germline CDR1 and CDR2 sequences are MNHEY and SVGAGI. V lost 2 bases and J lost 3, with 11 bases in between. CDR3 size: 15 residues. The CDR3 spells CASSYTPGLNQPQHF. The DNA for the CDR3 is TGTGCCAGCAGTTACACGCCGGGACTCAATCAGCCCCAGCATTTT.

The rearrangement links TRBV7-3 to TRBJ2-1, with D possibly matching TRBD1 (6 bases). This CDR3 region has 15 residues. V lost 5 bases and J 2 bases, leaving 13 bases between the germline ends. The germline V gene has CDR1 SGHTA and CDR2 FQGTGA. The CDR3 bases are TGTGCCAGCAGCGGAAGCCGGGACACCTACAATGAGCAGTTCTTC. This encodes CASSGSRDTYNEQFF.

The chain employs TRBV29-1 and TRBJ1-1; D is undetermined. Germline V lookup: CDR1 SQVTM, CDR2 ANQGSEA. Trimming pared 1 base from V and 0 bases from J, leaving 15 bases between. This CDR3 has 16 residues. The DNA of the CDR3 is TGCAGCGTTGAAGGGTCCCCGGGAAAGATGAACACTGAAGCTTTCTTT. This translates into CSVEGSPGKMNTEAFF.

J is TRBJ2-7 and V is TRBV7-9; 11 nucleotides match TRBD2. CDR1 SEHNR and CDR2 FQNEAQ come from the germline V gene (reference sequence). This CDR3 is built from 15 residues. After removal of 4 bases from V and 2 bases from J, the junction contained 4 bases not matched to a gene. For the CDR3, the DNA is TGTGCCAGCAGCTATACTAGCGGGGGAACCTACGAGCAGTACTTC. Translated, it gives CASSYTSGGTYEQYF.

This chain joins TRBV6-2 or TRBV6-3 and TRBJ2-7, with D unresolved. V was clipped by 6 bases and J by 2 bases, with 8 bases between them. Germline V gene sequence: CDR1 MNHEY, CDR2 SVGEGT. The CDR3 totals 12 residues. The CDR3 region is CASSLRPYEQYF. CDR3 nucleotide sequence: TGTGCCAGCAGCCTGCGGCCCTACGAGCAGTACTTC.